The following is a T cell receptor beta chain sequence with its context. Trimming removed 1 base at V and 5 bases at J, with 17 bases between. The CDR3 runs to 16 residues. The germline CDR1 and CDR2 sequences are SNHLY and FYNNEI. This record belongs to a study of T-cell reconstitution after alpha-beta-depleted transplantation in children. Unique molecular identifiers were incorporated during preparation of the TCRbeta library. TCRdb independently ran MiXCR on the PCR reads; one entry per CDR3 protein. The sample has almost 500,000 distinct CDR3 sequences; 12% are singletons. The sequence derives from a human donor who donated a stem cell graft to a child with combined immunodeficiency. The rearrangement links TRBV2 to TRBJ2-5, with D possibly TRBD2 on 6 matching bases. The material was PBMCs from the stem cell graft donor, obtained from the stem cell graft. CDR3 in amino acids: CASSEEAQGGMETQYF. The CDR3 coding sequence is TGTGCCAGCAGTGAAGAAGCTCAGGGCGGGATGGAGACCCAGTACTTC.